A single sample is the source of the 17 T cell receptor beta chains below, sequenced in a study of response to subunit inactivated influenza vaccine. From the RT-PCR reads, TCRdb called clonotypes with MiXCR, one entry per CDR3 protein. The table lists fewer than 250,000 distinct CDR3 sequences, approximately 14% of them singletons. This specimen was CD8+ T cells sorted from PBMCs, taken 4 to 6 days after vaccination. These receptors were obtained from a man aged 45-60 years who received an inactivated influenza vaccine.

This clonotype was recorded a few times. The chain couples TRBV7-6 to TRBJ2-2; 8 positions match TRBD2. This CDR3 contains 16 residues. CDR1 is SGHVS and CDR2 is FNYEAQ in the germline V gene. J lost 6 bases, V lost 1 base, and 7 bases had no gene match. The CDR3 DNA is TGTGCCAGCAGCTTAGGAGGATTAGCGGGGTCCGGGGAGCTGTTTTTT. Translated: CASSLGGLAGSGELFF.

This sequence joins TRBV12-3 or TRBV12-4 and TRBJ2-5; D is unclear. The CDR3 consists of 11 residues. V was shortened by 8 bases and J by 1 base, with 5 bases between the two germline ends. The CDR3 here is CASCRQETQYF. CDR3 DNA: TGTGCCAGCTGCCGCCAAGAGACCCAGTACTTC.

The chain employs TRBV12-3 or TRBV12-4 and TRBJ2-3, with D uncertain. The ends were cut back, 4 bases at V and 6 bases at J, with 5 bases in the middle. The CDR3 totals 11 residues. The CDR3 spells CASSSQDTQYF. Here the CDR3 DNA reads TGTGCCAGCAGTTCCCAGGATACGCAGTATTTT.

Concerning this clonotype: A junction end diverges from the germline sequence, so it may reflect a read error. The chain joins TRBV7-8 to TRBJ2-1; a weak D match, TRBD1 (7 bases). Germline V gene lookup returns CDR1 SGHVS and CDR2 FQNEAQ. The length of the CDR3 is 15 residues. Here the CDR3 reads CASSAGQSSYNEPFF. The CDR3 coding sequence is TGTGCCAGCAGCGCGGGACAGAGCTCCTACAATGAGCCGTTCTTC.

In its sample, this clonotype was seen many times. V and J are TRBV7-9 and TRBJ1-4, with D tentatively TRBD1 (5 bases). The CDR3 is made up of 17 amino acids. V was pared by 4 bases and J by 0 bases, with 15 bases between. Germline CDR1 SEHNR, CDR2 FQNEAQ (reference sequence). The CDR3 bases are TGTGCCAGCAGCTCCACCGGGACCGCCGCAACTAATGAAAAACTGTTTTTT. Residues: CASSSTGTAATNEKLFF.

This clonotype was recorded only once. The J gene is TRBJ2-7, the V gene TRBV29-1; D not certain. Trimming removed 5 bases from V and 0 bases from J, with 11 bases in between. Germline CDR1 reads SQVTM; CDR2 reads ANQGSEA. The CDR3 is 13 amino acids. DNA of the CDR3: TGCAGCGTTTGTAGAGGCAGCTCCTACGAGCAGTACTTC. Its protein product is CSVCRGSSYEQYF.

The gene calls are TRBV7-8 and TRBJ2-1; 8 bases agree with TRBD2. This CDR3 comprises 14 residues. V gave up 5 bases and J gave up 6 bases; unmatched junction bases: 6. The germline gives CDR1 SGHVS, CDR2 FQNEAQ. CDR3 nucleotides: TGTGCCAGCAGCCGCAGCGGGAGCTCCAATGAGCAGTTCTTC. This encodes CASSRSGSSNEQFF.

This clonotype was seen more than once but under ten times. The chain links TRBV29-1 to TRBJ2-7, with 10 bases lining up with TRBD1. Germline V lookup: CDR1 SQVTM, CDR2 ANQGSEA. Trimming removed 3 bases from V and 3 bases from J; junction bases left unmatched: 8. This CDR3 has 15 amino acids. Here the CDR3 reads CSVEEKGQGIYEQYF. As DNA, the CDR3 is TGCAGCGTTGAGGAGAAGGGACAGGGGATCTACGAGCAGTACTTC.

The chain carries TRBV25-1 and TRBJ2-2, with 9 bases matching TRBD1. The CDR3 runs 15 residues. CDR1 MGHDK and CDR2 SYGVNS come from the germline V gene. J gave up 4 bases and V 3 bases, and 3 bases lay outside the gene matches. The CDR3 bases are TGTGCCAGCAGTGAGACAGGGGGTCTCACCGGGGAGCTGTTTTTT. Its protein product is CASSETGGLTGELFF.

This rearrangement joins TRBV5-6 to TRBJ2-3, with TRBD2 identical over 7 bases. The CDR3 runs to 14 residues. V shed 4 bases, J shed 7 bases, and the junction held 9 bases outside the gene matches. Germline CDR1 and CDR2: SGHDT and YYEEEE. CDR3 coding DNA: TGTGCCAGCAGCCCAGGGACTACCGCTAATACGCAGTATTTT. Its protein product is CASSPGTTANTQYF.

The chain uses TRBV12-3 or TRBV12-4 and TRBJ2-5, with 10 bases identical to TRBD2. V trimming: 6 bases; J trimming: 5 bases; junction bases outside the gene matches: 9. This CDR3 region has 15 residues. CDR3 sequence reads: CASRESGGASETQYF. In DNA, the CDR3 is TGTGCCAGCAGAGAGAGCGGGGGGGCTTCCGAGACCCAGTACTTC.

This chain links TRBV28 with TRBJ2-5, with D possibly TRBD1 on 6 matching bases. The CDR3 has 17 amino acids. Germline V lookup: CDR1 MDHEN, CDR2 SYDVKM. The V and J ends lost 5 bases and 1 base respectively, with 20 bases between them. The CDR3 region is CASSLVLMTGTQETQYF. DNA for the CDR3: TGTGCCAGCAGTCTAGTCCTCATGACAGGAACCCAAGAGACCCAGTACTTC.

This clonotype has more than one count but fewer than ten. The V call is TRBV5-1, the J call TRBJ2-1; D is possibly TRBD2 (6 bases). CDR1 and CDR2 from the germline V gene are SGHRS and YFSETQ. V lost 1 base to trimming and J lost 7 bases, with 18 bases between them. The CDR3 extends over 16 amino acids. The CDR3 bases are TGCGCCAGCAGCTTGAGCCCTAGCGAGGTGGTGAATGAGCAGTTCTTC. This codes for CASSLSPSEVVNEQFF. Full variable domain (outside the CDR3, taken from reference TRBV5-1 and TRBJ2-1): KAGVTQTPRYLIKTRGQQVTLSCSPISGHRSVSWYQQTPGQGLQFLFEYFSETQRNKGNFPGRFSGRQFSNSRSEMNVSTLELGDSALYLCASSLSPSEVVNEQFFGPGTRLTVL.

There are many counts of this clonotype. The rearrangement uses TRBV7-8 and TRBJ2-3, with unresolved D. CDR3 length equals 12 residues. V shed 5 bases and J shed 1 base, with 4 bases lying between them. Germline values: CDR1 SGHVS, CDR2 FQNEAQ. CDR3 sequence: CASSSGTDTQYF. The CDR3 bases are TGTGCCAGCAGCAGCGGCACAGATACGCAGTATTTT.

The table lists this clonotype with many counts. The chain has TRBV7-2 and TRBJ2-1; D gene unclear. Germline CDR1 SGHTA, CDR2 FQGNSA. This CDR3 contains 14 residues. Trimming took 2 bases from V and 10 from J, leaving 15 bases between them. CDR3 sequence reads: CASSLIVVSPEQFF. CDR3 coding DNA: TGTGCCAGCAGCTTAATTGTGGTTAGCCCGGAGCAGTTCTTC.

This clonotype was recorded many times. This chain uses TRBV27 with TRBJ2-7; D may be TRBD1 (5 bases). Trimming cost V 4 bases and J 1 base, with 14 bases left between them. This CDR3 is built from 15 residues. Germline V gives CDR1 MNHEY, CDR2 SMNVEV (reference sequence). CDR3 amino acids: CASSSLGQGSYEQYF. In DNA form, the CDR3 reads TGTGCCAGCAGTTCACTCGGACAAGGGTCCTACGAGCAGTACTTC.

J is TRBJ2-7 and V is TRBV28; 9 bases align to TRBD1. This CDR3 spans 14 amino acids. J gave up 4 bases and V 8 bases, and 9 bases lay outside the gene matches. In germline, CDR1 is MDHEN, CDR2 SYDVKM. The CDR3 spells CASRSTGQGYEQYF. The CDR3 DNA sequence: TGTGCCAGCCGTTCGACGGGACAGGGTTACGAGCAGTACTTC.